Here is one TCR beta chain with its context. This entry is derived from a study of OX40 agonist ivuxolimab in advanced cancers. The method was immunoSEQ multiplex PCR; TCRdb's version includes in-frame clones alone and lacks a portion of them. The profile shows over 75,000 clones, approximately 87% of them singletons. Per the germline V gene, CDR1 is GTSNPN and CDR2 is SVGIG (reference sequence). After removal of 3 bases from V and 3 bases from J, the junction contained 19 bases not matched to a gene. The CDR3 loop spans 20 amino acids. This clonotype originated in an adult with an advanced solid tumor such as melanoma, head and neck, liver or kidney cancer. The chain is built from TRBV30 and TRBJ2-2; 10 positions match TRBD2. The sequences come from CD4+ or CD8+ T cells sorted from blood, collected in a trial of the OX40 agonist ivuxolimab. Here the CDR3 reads CAWRRRGGKREGQYTGELFF. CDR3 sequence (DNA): TGTGCCTGGAGGAGGAGAGGGGGAAAGCGGGAGGGCCAGTACACCGGGGAGCTGTTTTTT. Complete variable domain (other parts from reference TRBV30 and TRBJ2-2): SQTIHQWPATLVQPVGSPLSLECTVEGTSNPNLYWYRQAAGRGLQLLFYSVGIGQISSEVPQNLSASRPQDRQFILSSKKLLLSDSGFYLCAWRRRGGKREGQYTGELFFGEGSRLTVL.